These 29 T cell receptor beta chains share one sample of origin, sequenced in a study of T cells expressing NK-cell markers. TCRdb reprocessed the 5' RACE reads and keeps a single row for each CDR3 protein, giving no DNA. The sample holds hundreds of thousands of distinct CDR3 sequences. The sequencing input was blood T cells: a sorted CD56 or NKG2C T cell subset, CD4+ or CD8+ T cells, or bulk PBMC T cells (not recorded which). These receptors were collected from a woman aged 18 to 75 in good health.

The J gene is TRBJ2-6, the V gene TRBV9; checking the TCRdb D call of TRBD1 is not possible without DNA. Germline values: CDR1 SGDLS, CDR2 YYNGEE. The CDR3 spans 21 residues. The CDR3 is CASSVGSPLRQGGAGANVLTF. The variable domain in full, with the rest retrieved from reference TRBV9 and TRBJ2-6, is DSGVTQTPKHLITATGQRVTLRCSPRSGDLSVYWYQQSLDQGLQFLIQYYNGEERAKGNILERFSAQQFPDLHSELNLSSLELGDSALYFCASSVGSPLRQGGAGANVLTFGAGSRLTVL.

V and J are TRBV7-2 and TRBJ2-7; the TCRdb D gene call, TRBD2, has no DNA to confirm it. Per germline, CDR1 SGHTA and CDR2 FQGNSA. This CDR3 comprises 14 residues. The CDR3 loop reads CASSLVAFTYEQYF.

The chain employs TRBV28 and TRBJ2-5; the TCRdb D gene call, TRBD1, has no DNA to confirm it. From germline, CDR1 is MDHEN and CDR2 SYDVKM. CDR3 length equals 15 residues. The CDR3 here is CASRDRVGAGETQYF.

CDR3 amino acids: CASSLEPRVNQPQHF. V and J are TRBV7-2 and TRBJ1-5. The germline V gene has CDR1 SGHTA and CDR2 FQGNSA. The CDR3 spans 15 residues.

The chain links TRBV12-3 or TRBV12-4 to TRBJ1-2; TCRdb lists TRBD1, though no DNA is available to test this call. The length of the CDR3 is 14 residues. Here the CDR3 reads CASSRTVPPGGYTF.

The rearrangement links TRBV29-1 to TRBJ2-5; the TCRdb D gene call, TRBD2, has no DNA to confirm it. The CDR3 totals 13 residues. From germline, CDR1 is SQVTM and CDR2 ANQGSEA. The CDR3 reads CSVEKTDLLTQYF.

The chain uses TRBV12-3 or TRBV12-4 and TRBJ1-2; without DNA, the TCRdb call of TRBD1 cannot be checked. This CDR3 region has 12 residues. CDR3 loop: CASSQGSGGYTF.

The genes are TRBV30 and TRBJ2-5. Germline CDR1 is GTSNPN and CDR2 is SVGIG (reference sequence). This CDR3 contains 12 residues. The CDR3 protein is CAWSTTQETQYF.

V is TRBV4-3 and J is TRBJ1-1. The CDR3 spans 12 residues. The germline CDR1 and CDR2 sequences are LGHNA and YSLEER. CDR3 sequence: CASSQDGVEAFF.

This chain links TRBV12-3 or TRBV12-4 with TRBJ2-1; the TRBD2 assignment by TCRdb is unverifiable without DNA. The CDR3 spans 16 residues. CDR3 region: CASSLETSGRGNEQFF.

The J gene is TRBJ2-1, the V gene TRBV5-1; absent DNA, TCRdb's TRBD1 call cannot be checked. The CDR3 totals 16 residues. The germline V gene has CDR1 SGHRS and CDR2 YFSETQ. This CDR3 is CASSGGGTVATNEQFF.

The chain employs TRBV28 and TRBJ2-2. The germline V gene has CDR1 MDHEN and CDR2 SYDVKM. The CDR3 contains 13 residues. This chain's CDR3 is CASADGNTGELFF.

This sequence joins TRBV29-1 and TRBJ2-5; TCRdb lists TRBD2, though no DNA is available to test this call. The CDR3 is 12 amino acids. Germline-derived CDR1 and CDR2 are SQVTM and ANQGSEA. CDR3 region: CSLGGAGETQYF.

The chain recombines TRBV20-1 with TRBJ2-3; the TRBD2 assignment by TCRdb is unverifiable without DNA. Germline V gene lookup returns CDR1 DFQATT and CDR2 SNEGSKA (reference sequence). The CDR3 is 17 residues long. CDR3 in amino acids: CSARDFRTSGGTDTQYF.

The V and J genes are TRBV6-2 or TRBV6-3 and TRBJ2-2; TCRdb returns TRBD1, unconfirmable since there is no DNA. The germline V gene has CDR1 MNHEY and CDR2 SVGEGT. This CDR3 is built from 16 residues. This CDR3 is CASITPGGVGVGELFF.

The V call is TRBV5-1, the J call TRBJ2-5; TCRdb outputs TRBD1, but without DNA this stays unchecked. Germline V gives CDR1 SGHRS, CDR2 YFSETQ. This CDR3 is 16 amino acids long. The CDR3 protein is CASSASLDHKGETQYF.

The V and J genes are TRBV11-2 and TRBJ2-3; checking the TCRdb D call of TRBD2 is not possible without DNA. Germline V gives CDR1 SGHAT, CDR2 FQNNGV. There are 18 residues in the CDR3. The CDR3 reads CASSLDLGGRFRTDTQYF.

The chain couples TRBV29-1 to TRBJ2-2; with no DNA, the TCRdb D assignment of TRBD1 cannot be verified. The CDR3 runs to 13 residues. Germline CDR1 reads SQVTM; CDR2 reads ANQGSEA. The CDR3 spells CSVLRDATGELFF.

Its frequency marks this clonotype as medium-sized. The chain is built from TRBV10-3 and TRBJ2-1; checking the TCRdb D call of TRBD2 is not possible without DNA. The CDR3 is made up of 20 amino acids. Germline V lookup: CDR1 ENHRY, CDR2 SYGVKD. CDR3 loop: CAISNYLGAGGLAGYNEQFF.

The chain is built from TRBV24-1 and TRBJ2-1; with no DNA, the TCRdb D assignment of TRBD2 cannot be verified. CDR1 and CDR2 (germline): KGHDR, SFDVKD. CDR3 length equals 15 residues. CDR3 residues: CADATRTRAMNEQFF.

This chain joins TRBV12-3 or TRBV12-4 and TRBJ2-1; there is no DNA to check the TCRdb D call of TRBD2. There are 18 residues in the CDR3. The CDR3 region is CASSALTLGLADSNEQFF.

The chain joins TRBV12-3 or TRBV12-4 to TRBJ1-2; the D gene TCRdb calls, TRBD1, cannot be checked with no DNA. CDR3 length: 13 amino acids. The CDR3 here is CASSPTGNYGYTF.

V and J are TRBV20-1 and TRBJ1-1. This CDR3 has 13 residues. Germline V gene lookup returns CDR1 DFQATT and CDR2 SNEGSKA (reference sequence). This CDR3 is CSARDQGRLEAFF.

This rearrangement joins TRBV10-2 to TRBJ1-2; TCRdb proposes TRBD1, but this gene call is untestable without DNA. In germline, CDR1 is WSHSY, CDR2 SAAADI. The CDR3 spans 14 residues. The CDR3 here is CASSPTGVNYGYTF.

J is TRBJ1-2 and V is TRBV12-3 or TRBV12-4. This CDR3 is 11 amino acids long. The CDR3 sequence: CASSPQQRYTF.

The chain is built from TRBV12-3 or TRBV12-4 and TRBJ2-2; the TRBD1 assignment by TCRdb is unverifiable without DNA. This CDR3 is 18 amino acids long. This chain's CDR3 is CASSFDFTGGSGTGELFF.

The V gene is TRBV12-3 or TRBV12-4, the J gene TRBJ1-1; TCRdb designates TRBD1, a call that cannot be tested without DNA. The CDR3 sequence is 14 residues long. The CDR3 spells CASSFAGGKTEAFF.

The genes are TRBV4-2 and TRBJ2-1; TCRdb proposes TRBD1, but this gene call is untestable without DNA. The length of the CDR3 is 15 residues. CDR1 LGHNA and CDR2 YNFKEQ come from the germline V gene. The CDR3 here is CASSHLRAGAPEQFF.

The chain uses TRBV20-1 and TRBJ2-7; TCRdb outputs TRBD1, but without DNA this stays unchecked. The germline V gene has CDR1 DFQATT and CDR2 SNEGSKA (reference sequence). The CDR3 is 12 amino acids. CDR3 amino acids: CSATEPGRSRYF.